Below are 27 T cell receptor beta chains sequenced from a single sample in a study of cytomegalovirus exposure and HLA in healthy donors. In the PCR, 60 Vbeta and 13 Jbeta primers were used. Sequenced by immunoSEQ multiplex PCR; TCRdb stores in-frame clones only, minus some. The sample includes under 95,000 clones, roughly 75% seen only once; the top ten take about 1.1%. Sequencing was done on a sample of PBMCs. The receptors derive from a male donor in good health and CMV-seronegative.

The chain has TRBV5-1 and TRBJ2-2, with 10 bases lining up with TRBD2. J lost 4 bases, V lost 3 bases, and 3 bases had no gene match. The CDR3 length is 15 residues. CDR1 is SGHRS and CDR2 is YFSETQ in the germline V gene. CDR3 sequence reads: CASSSERGGTGELFF. The CDR3 DNA reads TGCGCCAGCAGCTCCGAGCGGGGGGGCACCGGGGAGCTGTTTTTT.

The chain recombines TRBV2 with TRBJ2-5, with 8 bases that match TRBD2. Germline CDR1 is SNHLY and CDR2 is FYNNEI. V lost 6 bases, J lost 4 bases, and 13 bases stayed unmatched. The CDR3 contains 16 residues. CDR3 in amino acids: CASSHGTSSGLETQYF. CDR3 sequence (DNA): TGTGCCAGCAGCCACGGGACTAGTTCGGGACTAGAGACCCAGTACTTC. Full variable domain (outside the CDR3, taken from reference TRBV2 and TRBJ2-5): EPEVTQTPSHQVTQMGQEVILRCVPISNHLYFYWYRQILGQKVEFLVSFYNNEISEKSEIFDDQFSVERPDGSNFTLKIRSTKLEDSAMYFCASSHGTSSGLETQYFGPGTRLLVL.

This clone was seen a handful of times. V and J are TRBV30 and TRBJ1-1; D may be TRBD1 (6 bases). The V end was cut by 0 bases, the J end by 5 bases, with 10 bases between. Per the germline V gene, CDR1 is GTSNPN and CDR2 is SVGIG (reference sequence). The CDR3 is 13 residues long. The CDR3: CAWSVAGQTEAFF. Written as DNA, the CDR3 is TGTGCCTGGAGTGTCGCTGGACAGACTGAAGCTTTCTTT.

This sequence joins TRBV11-2 and TRBJ2-3; D may be TRBD2 (5 bases). V was clipped by 3 bases and J by 3 bases, with 10 bases between them. Germline V gene sequence: CDR1 SGHAT, CDR2 FQNNGV. The CDR3 contains 14 residues. The CDR3 DNA sequence: TGTGCCAGCAGCTTTTCGGGGAAAACAGATACGCAGTATTTT. It is translated as CASSFSGKTDTQYF.

This clone was seen once. The genes are TRBV7-2 and TRBJ2-5; D is perhaps TRBD1 (6 bases). The germline V gene encodes CDR1 SGHTA and CDR2 FQGNSA. The CDR3 sequence is 15 residues long. Trimming shortened V by 5 bases and J by 0 bases, and 13 bases separated the two germline ends. The CDR3 DNA reads as TGTGCCAGCAGCCGATCCTACAGGGACCAAGAGACCCAGTACTTC. It specifies CASSRSYRDQETQYF.

As concerns this clone: At one boundary the junction diverges from the germline segment, which might be a read error. V is TRBV5-6 and J is TRBJ2-1, with TRBD2 matching over 9 bases. The germline V gene encodes CDR1 SGHDT and CDR2 YYEEEE. This CDR3 is 16 amino acids long. The CDR3 here is CASSPQSAGGGGEQLF. In nucleotides, the CDR3 is TGTGCCAGCAGCCCCCAATCGGCGGGAGGGGGAGGGGAGCAGCTCTTC.

The rearrangement uses TRBV28 and TRBJ1-5; 8 nucleotides line up with TRBD1. V lost 6 bases to trimming and J lost 1 base; unmatched junction nucleotides: 5. CDR1 and CDR2 from the germline V gene are MDHEN and SYDVKM. The CDR3 length is 15 residues. Written as DNA, the CDR3 is TGTGCCAGCAGCCCAGGGGACAGGAGCAATCAGCCCCAGCATTTT. It is translated as CASSPGDRSNQPQHF.

The chain joins TRBV5-5 to TRBJ2-3; the D gene is possibly TRBD1 (5 bases). CDR3 size: 15 residues. Germline CDR1 and CDR2: SGHKS and YYEKEE (reference sequence). V was trimmed by 2 bases and J by 0 bases, leaving 10 bases between them. The CDR3 nucleotides are TGTGCCAGCAGCTTTCCCAGGGCTAGCACAGATACGCAGTATTTT. This encodes CASSFPRASTDTQYF.

The V and J genes are TRBV6-1 and TRBJ1-1; TRBD1 is a possible D gene (6 bases). CDR3 length equals 13 residues. The V end lost 11 bases, the J end lost 4 bases, and 17 bases lay between the germline ends. Looked up from germline, CDR1 is MNHNS and CDR2 is SASEGT. For the CDR3, the DNA is TGTGCCGTGGGGGCAGGGGTGATCACTGAAGCTTTCTTT. It is translated as CAVGAGVITEAFF.

The chain's CDR3 is CASSEGGGSNYGYTF. The CDR3, as DNA: TGTGCCAGCAGTGAGGGGGGGGGCAGCAACTATGGCTACACCTTC. J is TRBJ1-2 and V is TRBV6-1, with a weak D call TRBD1 (6 bases). Trimming cost V 3 bases and J 2 bases, with 13 bases left between them. The V gene's germline CDR1 is MNHNS and CDR2 SASEGT. The CDR3 contains 15 residues.

The chain is built from TRBV7-3 and TRBJ2-5, with 11 nucleotides matching TRBD2. This CDR3 comprises 17 residues. Germline CDR1 and CDR2: SGHTA and FQGTGA. V shed 4 bases and J 3 bases; nucleotides not matched to a gene: 10. CDR3 protein: CASSSQATSGTEETQYF. The CDR3, as DNA: TGTGCCAGCAGCTCCCAAGCGACTAGCGGGACAGAAGAGACCCAGTACTTC.

The CDR3 nucleotides read TGCGCCAGCAGCACAGCCGGGACAGGGGGCAACAATGAGCAGTTCTTC. The encoded protein is CASSTAGTGGNNEQFF. J is TRBJ2-1 and V is TRBV5-1; 12 nucleotides agree with TRBD1. V lost 4 bases and J lost 5; bases outside the gene matches: 7. The germline gives CDR1 SGHRS, CDR2 YFSETQ. The length of the CDR3 is 16 residues.

This clone was counted a few times. The chain's CDR3 is CASSPYRGAGDTQYF. CDR3 nucleotides: TGTGCCAGCAGTCCATACAGGGGAGCGGGAGATACGCAGTATTTT. This chain connects TRBV27 to TRBJ2-3; weak D call: TRBD1 (7 bases). The V end lost 5 bases, the J end lost 5 bases, and 17 bases lay between the germline ends. The CDR3 extends over 15 amino acids. Germline V gene sequence: CDR1 MNHEY, CDR2 SMNVEV (reference sequence).

The chain recombines TRBV19 with TRBJ1-1, with a tentative D call TRBD1 (6 bases). V lost 9 bases and J 2 bases, leaving 13 bases between the germline ends. CDR1 and CDR2 (germline): LNHDA, SQIVND (reference sequence). This CDR3 is built from 13 residues. The CDR3 nucleotides are TGTGCCAGCGCCGGGACAAAAAACACTGAAGCTTTCTTT. It translates to CASAGTKNTEAFF.

V is TRBV28 and J is TRBJ2-7; 8 nucleotides line up with TRBD1. In germline, CDR1 is MDHEN, CDR2 SYDVKM. The CDR3 sequence is 15 residues long. J gave up 3 bases and V 6 bases, and 10 bases lay outside the gene matches. The CDR3 reads CASSPTGVANYEQYF. The CDR3 nucleotides are TGTGCCAGCAGCCCGACAGGGGTAGCGAACTACGAGCAGTACTTC.

This chain joins TRBV29-1 and TRBJ2-1; no clear D gene. CDR1 SQVTM and CDR2 ANQGSEA come from the germline V gene. V lost 3 bases, J lost 2 bases, and 8 bases lay in between. The CDR3 runs 13 residues. The CDR3 here is CSVDVQTYNEQFF. The CDR3 nucleotides read TGCAGCGTTGACGTACAGACCTACAATGAGCAGTTCTTC.

The CDR3 nucleotides are TGTGCCAGCAGCAATCTGGGACAGGGGGCCTTTGAGGGTGAAAAACTGTTTTTT. It encodes CASSNLGQGAFEGEKLFF. The rearrangement joins TRBV11-2 to TRBJ1-4; 12 bases agree with TRBD1. V lost 5 bases and J lost 7; bases outside the gene matches: 14. This CDR3 has 18 amino acids. Germline V gene lookup returns CDR1 SGHAT and CDR2 FQNNGV. Using reference TRBV11-2 and TRBJ1-4 for the parts outside the CDR3, the full variable domain is EAGVAQSPRYKIIEKRQSVAFWCNPISGHATLYWYQQILGQGPKLLIQFQNNGVVDDSQLPKDRFSAERLKGVDSTLKIQPAKLEDSAVYLCASSNLGQGAFEGEKLFFGSGTQLSVL.

J is TRBJ2-7 and V is TRBV7-9; D gene unclear. The V gene lost 0 bases and the J gene lost 4 bases, with 7 bases spanning the gap. The germline CDR1 and CDR2 sequences are SEHNR and FQNEAQ (reference sequence). The CDR3 sequence is 13 residues long. This CDR3 is CASSLAGSYEQYF. The CDR3, as DNA: TGTGCCAGCAGCTTAGCCGGTAGTTACGAGCAGTACTTC.

The chain is built from TRBV7-9 and TRBJ1-2; possibly TRBD1 for D (5 bases). Germline-derived CDR1 and CDR2 are SEHNR and FQNEAQ (reference sequence). The CDR3 loop spans 16 amino acids. V was pared by 1 base and J by 0 bases, with 12 bases between. The CDR3 nucleotides read TGTGCCAGCAGCTTAGTAGGGACTGTCACTAACTATGGCTACACCTTC. It codes for CASSLVGTVTNYGYTF.

V is TRBV4-2 and J is TRBJ2-7; 9 bases line up with TRBD2. This CDR3 is built from 17 residues. With 0 bases clipped from V and 4 bases from J, the junction kept 10 bases outside the gene matches. CDR1 LGHNA and CDR2 YNFKEQ come from the germline V gene. The CDR3 loop reads CASSQEESSGSLYEQYF. For the CDR3, the DNA is TGTGCCAGCAGCCAAGAGGAAAGTAGCGGGAGTTTGTACGAGCAGTACTTC.

The chain links TRBV6-1 to TRBJ2-1, with D perhaps TRBD1 (5 bases). V was pared by 2 bases and J by 8 bases, with 22 bases between. The CDR3 has 17 amino acids. Germline lookup yields CDR1 MNHNS and CDR2 SASEGT. The CDR3 loop reads CASSEIGFGGANDEQFF. CDR3 DNA sequence: TGTGCCAGCAGTGAAATTGGGTTCGGTGGGGCAAACGATGAGCAGTTCTTC.

The sample holds one count of this clone. This chain uses TRBV11-2 with TRBJ2-3, with 7 bases matching TRBD2. The CDR3 is made up of 15 amino acids. CDR1 and CDR2 (germline): SGHAT, FQNNGV. The V gene end was trimmed by 6 bases and the J gene end by 1 base; junction bases not matched to a gene: 7. CDR3 region: CASSLIAGGTDTQYF. The CDR3 coding sequence is TGTGCCAGCAGTTTAATTGCGGGGGGCACAGATACGCAGTATTTT.

The chain joins TRBV18 to TRBJ2-6; D possibly corresponds to TRBD1 (5 bases). The CDR3 runs to 15 residues. V dropped 1 base and J dropped 1 base, with 5 bases sitting between them. The germline gives CDR1 KGHSH, CDR2 LQKENI. The CDR3 DNA reads TGTGCCAGCTCACCACAGGGGTCTGGGGCCAACGTCCTGACTTTC. Amino acid sequence: CASSPQGSGANVLTF. Full variable domain (remainder filled in from reference TRBV18 and TRBJ2-6): NAGVMQNPRHLVRRRGQEARLRCSPMKGHSHVYWYRQLPEEGLKFMVYLQKENIIDESGMPKERFSAEFPKEGPSILRIQQVVRGDSAAYFCASSPQGSGANVLTFGAGSRLTVL.

This rearrangement joins TRBV28 to TRBJ2-3; 8 bases are a match to TRBD2. V was clipped by 2 bases and J by 4 bases; unmatched bases: 17. Germline V gene data show CDR1 as MDHEN and CDR2 as SYDVKM. This CDR3 is 19 amino acids long. The CDR3 reads CASSLTLAGIGGFSDTQYF. The DNA for the CDR3 is TGTGCCAGCAGTTTAACATTAGCGGGGATTGGGGGGTTTTCAGATACGCAGTATTTT.

J is TRBJ1-1 and V is TRBV6-5; D is perhaps TRBD1 (5 bases). The germline CDR1 and CDR2 sequences are MNHEY and SVGAGI. CDR3 size: 11 residues. The V end was cut by 6 bases, the J end by 9 bases, with 11 bases between. The CDR3 DNA reads TGTGCCAGCAGCCTGGGGGGGAAAGCTTTCTTT. This translates into CASSLGGKAFF.

The chain carries TRBV6-6 and TRBJ1-5; D ambiguous. Trimming pared 7 bases from V and 1 base from J, leaving 14 bases between. This CDR3 comprises 15 residues. CDR1 and CDR2 from the germline V gene are MNHNY and SVGAGI (reference sequence). CDR3 nucleotide sequence: TGTGCCAGCATCGACCCCCCGGAGAGCAATCAGCCCCAGCATTTT. This codes for CASIDPPESNQPQHF.

This clone has more than one count but fewer than ten. The V call is TRBV5-6, the J call TRBJ2-7, with 10 bases that match TRBD1. The CDR3 consists of 14 residues. V lost 4 bases to trimming and J lost 3 bases; unmatched junction nucleotides: 4. CDR1 is SGHDT, CDR2 YYEEEE, per germline. The CDR3 region has the DNA TGTGCCAGCAGCGCGGGACAGGGGATCTACGAGCAGTACTTC. This sequence encodes CASSAGQGIYEQYF.